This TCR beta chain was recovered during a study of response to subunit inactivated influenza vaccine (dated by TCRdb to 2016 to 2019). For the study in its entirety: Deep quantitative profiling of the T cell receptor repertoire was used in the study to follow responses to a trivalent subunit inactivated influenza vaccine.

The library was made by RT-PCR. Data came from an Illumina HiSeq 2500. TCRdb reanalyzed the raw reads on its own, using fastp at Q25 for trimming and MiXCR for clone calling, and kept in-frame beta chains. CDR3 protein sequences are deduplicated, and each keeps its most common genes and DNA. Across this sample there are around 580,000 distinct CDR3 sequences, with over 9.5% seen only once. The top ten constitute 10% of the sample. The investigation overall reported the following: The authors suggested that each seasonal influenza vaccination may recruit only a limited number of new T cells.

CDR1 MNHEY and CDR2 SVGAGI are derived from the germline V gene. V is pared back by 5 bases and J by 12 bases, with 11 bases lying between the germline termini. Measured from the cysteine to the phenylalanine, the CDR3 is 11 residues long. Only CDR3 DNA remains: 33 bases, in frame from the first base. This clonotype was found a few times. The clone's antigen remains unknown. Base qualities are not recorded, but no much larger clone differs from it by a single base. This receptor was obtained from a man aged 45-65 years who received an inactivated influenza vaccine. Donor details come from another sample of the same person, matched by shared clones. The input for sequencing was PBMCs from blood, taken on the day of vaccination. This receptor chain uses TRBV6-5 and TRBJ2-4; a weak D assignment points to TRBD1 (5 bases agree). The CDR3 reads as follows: CASSHGQNQYF. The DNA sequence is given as TGTGCCAGCAGTCACGGACAAAATCAGTACTTC.